This T cell receptor beta chain was identified in a study of blood T cell repertoires in COVID-19. Unmatched junction bases numbered 4, after V lost 3 bases and J lost 8 bases. This CDR3 contains 14 residues. Looked up from germline, CDR1 is MDHEN and CDR2 is SYDVKM. The authors' processing: Amplification with reference gene primers provided the estimates of nucleated cell counts. The assay was immunoSEQ multiplex PCR, and TCRdb's table has in-frame clones only and misses some. The V and J calls and clone size come from that table; D and trimming were worked out from the DNA. The profile shows over 250,000 clones, 85% to 90% of them singletons.

Sequences were obtained from PBMCs or T cells enriched from blood (not recorded which). The chain carries TRBV28 and TRBJ1-2; 12 bases line up with TRBD1. The sequence was obtained from a young woman who had recovered from COVID-19. The CDR3 is CASSLGQGARGYTF. The CDR3 nucleotides read TGTGCCAGCAGTTTGGGACAGGGGGCGCGAGGCTACACCTTC.